This TCR beta chain was captured by sequencing in a study of neoadjuvant anti-PD-1 for oral cavity cancer. Study at large: Patients without progression received a fourth nivolumab dose around day 43, then surgical resection on days 50-56.

Remarks on this clone: Its antigen is still unknown.

The germline V gene has CDR1 SGHTA and CDR2 FQGTGA. The CDR3 runs to 12 residues. The V and J ends lost 0 bases and 14 bases respectively, with 10 bases between them. Six replicates per PBMC sample, mostly from roughly 490 ng of genomic DNA. Generated by immunoSEQ multiplex PCR, the TCRdb table keeps only in-frame clones and is missing some. The table has 17,000 or so clones, approximately 70% seen once. Study observations and caveats: Treg/Th17 ratio rose with pretreatment blood and fell with post-treatment tumor TCRbeta clonality.

The clonotype comes from a person aged 35 to 85 with oral cavity squamous cell carcinoma. V and J are TRBV7-3 and TRBJ2-2; D is undetermined. Specimen: PBMCs, collected before nivolumab (anti-PD-1) treatment. CDR3 nucleotides: TGTGCCAGCAGCTTAACGGTCGGGCCTCTGTTTTTT. Protein product: CASSLTVGPLFF.